This T cell receptor (beta chain) came from a study of T cells in localized non-small cell lung cancer. Overall study results and limits: Greater blood T cell density accompanied longer overall survival. Tumor trailed uninvolved adjacent lung in T cell clonality, which peaked there. Appearing in adjacent lung were a median approximately 57 of the top 100 tumor clones.

As regards this clone: Antigen specificity is unknown.

The repertoire was sequenced with immunoSEQ multiplex PCR; TCRdb's copy has only in-frame clones and lacks some. The table lists tens of thousands of clones, 85% to 90% of them singletons. The TCR sequence derives from a man aged 40 to 70 with stage II lung adenocarcinoma. Sequencing was performed on PBMCs, taken before any cancer treatment.

CDR3 in amino acids: CASSISSGNEQYV. CDR3 nucleotide sequence: TGTGCCAGTAGTATAAGCTCCGGGAACGAGCAGTACGTC. The chain couples TRBV19 to TRBJ2-7; D might be TRBD2 (5 bases). The CDR3 runs 13 residues. Germline V gene data show CDR1 as LNHDA and CDR2 as SQIVND (reference sequence). V lost 2 bases and J 5 bases, leaving 10 bases between the germline ends.